One sample yielded the 6 T cell receptor beta chains listed below, sequenced in a study of blood T cell repertoires in COVID-19. Produced via immunoSEQ multiplex PCR; TCRdb's table is partial and in-frame only. The repertoire holds over 200,000 clones, with around 80% as singletons. Sequencing input: peripheral blood. The source of these receptors is a woman of 80 years or more with COVID-19, enrolled during active disease.

This clone was recorded once. V and J are TRBV5-4 and TRBJ1-1; 8 bases line up with TRBD1. The trim removed 0 bases at V and 4 bases at J, leaving 14 bases unmatched. Germline CDR1 and CDR2: SGHNT and YYREEE (reference sequence). CDR3 size: 18 residues. CDR3 sequence reads: CASSLAFGTGYRGTEAFF. The CDR3 DNA follows: TGTGCCAGCAGCTTGGCCTTTGGGACAGGCTACCGAGGCACTGAAGCTTTCTTT.

The sample holds a few counts of this clone. This chain links TRBV7-9 with TRBJ1-5, with D perhaps matching TRBD1 (5 bases). Trimming took 5 bases from V and 5 from J, leaving 13 bases between them. Germline V gives CDR1 SEHNR, CDR2 FQNEAQ (reference sequence). There are 14 residues in the CDR3. The CDR3 DNA sequence: TGTGCCAGCAGCCAACTCGGGGGTGATCAGCCCCAGCATTTT. It translates to CASSQLGGDQPQHF.

Ten or more counts support this clone. The chain links TRBV21-1 to TRBJ1-6; TRBD1, the table's D call, was not compared with the DNA. TRBV21-1 is recorded as a pseudogene. The CDR3 runs 14 residues. The CDR3 sequence is CASSNWTVNSPLHF. The CDR3 DNA reads as TGTGCCAGCAGCAACTGGACAGTAAATTCACCCCTCCACTTT.

This clone was counted once. J is TRBJ2-5 and V is TRBV5-4; perhaps TRBD2 as D (7 bases). CDR1 and CDR2 from the germline V gene are SGHNT and YYREEE (reference sequence). The V and J ends lost 4 bases and 1 base respectively, with 11 bases between them. CDR3 length: 14 residues. CDR3 nucleotide sequence: TGTGCCAGCAGCGTAGGGGGGGCCCAAGAGACCCAGTACTTC. Translating it yields CASSVGGAQETQYF.

This clone appeared a single time. The chain couples TRBV6-5 to TRBJ2-7, with 7 nucleotides matching TRBD1. The germline CDR1 and CDR2 sequences are MNHEY and SVGAGI. V was pared by 5 bases and J by 5 bases, with 12 bases of the junction left unmatched. CDR3 length equals 15 residues. In DNA form, the CDR3 reads TGTGCCAGCAGTATTCAGACAGGGCTCGGAGACGAGCAGTACTTC. It encodes CASSIQTGLGDEQYF.

The chain has TRBV3-1 (or the pseudogene TRBV3-2) and TRBJ1-2; the D is unclear. Per the germline V gene, CDR1 is LGHDT and CDR2 is YNNKEL (reference sequence). The CDR3 extends over 11 amino acids. V lost 1 base, J lost 8 bases, and 5 bases lay in between. The CDR3 spells CASSQGGGYTF. The CDR3 DNA is TGTGCCAGCAGCCAAGGAGGAGGCTACACCTTC.